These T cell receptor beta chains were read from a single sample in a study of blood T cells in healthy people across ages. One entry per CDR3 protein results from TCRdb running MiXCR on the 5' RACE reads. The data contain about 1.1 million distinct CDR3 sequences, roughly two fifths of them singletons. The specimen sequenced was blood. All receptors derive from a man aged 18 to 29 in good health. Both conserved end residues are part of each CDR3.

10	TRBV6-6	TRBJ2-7	CATFSGDQYF
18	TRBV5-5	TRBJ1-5	CASSRTGDLVYSNQPQHF
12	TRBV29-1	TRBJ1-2	CSVEGGACGYTF
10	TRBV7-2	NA	CASSGFEQYF
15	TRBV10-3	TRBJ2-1	CAISEGGTLYNEQFF
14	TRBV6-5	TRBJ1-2	CASSYSARFYGYTF
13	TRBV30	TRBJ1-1	CAWSSWGGTEAFF
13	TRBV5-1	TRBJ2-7	CTSSVDRENEQYF
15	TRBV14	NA	CASSQEGTSVCEQYF
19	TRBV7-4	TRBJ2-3	CASSLEGLAGAPSTDTQYF
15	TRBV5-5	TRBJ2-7	CASSRYSTGGYEQYF
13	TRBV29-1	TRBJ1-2	CSVIKRDSGGYTF
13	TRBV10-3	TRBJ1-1	CAISDYRESEAFF
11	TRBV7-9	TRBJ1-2	CATKGVHGNTF
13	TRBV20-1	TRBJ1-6	CSVESSYNSPLHF
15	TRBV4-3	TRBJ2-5	CASSLRGGRYNEQYF
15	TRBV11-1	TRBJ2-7	CASSLENSPAYEQYF
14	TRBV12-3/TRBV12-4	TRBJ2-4	CASSPEGQGNIQYF
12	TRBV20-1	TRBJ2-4	CSAGDKRGIQYF
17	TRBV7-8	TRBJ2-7	CASSLASADWSPYEQYF
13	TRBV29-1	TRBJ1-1	CSVNRVGNTEAFF